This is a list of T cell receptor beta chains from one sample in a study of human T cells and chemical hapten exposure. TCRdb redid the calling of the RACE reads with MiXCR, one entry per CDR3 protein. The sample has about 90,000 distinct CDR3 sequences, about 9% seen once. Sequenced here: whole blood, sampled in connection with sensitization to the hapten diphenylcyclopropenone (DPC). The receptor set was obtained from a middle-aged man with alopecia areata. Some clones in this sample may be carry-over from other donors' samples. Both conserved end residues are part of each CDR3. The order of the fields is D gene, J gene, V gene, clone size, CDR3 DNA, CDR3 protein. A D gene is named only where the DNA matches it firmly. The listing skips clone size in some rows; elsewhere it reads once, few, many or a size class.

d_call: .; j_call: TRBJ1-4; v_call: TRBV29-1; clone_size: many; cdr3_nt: TGCAGCGCACAGGGTTTGGGAAAACTGTTTTTT; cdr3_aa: CSAQGLGKLFF
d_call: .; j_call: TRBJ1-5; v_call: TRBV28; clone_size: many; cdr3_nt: TGTGCCAGCAGTTCTGCTCAGCCCCAGCATTTT; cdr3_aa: CASSSAQPQHF
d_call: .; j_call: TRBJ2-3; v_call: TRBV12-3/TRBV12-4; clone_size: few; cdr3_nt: TGTGCCAGCAGTTACACCGGGACTGCAGCGTATACGCAGTATTTT; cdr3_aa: CASSYTGTAAYTQYF
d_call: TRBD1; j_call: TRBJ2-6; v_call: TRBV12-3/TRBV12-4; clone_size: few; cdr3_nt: TGTGCCAGCAGTGTAGGGGACAGGGTCCTAGGAGGGGCCAACGTCCTGACTTTC; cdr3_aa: CASSVGDRVLGGANVLTF
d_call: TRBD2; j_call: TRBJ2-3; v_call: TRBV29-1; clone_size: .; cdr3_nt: TGCAGCGTTGCCGCTAGCGGGAGAGATACGCAGTATTTT; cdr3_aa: CSVAASGRDTQYF
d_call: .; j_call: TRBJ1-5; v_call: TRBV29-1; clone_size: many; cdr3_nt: TGCAGCGTTAGTGACGGAGGGAGTCAGCCCCAGCATTTT; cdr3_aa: CSVSDGGSQPQHF
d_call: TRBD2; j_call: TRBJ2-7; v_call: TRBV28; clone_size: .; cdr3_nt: TGTGCCAGCAGTTTAAGTGCTAGCGGGAGCTCCTACGAGCAGTACTTC; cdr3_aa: CASSLSASGSSYEQYF
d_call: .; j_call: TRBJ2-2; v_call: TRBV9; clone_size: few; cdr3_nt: TGTGCCAGCAGCGCTAGGCAGAACACCGGGGAGCTGTTTTTT; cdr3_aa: CASSARQNTGELFF
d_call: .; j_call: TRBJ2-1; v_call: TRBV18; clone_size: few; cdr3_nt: TGTGCCAGCTCACCAAAGGTGCAGGGGTTCTTGGATGAGCAGTTCTTC; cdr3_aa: CASSPKVQGFLDEQFF
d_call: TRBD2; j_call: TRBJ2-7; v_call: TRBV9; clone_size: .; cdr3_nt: TGTGCCAGCAGCGTAGGGGCTAGCGGGAGAGTCGAGCAGTACTTC; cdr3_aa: CASSVGASGRVEQYF
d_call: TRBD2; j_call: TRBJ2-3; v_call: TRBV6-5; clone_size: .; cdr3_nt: TGTGCCAGCAGCCTTAGCGGGAGGGCCGCAGATACGCAGTATTTT; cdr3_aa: CASSLSGRAADTQYF
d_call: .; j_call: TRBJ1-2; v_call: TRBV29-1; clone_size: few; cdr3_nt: TGCAGCGTTGGGAGGGATGAGAAGGATGGCTACACCTTC; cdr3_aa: CSVGRDEKDGYTF
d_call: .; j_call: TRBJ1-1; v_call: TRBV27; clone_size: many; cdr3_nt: TGTGCCAGCAGTAGGGAAGTTTCCAACACTGAAGCTTTCTTT; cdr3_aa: CASSREVSNTEAFF
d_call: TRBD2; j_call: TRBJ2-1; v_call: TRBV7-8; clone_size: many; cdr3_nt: TGTGCCAGCGCCGGCGGCGGGAGCTCCTACAATGAGCAGTTCTTC; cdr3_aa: CASAGGGSSYNEQFF
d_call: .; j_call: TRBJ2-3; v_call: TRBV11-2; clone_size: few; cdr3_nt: TGTGCCAGCAGCTTAGATAGAATCCGGGATACGCAGTATTTT; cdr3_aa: CASSLDRIRDTQYF
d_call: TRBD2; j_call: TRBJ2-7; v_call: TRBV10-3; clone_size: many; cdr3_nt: TGTGCCATCAGTGATCAGGGACTAGCGAGGTACGAGCAGTACTTC; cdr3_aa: CAISDQGLARYEQYF
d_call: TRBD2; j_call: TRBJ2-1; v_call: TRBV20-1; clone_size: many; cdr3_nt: TGCAGTGCTAGGGTAGCGGGGTTCCCCTACAATGAGCAGTTCTTC; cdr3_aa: CSARVAGFPYNEQFF
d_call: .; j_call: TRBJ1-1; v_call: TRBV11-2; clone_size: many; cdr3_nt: TGTGCCAGCAGCTTAGATTGGGGGGTCCCTGAAGCTTTCTTT; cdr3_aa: CASSLDWGVPEAFF
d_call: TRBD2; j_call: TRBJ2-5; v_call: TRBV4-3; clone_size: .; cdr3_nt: TGCGCCAGCAGCCAAGAATCAGCGGGAGGGCCCGGAGAGACCCAGTACTTC; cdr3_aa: CASSQESAGGPGETQYF
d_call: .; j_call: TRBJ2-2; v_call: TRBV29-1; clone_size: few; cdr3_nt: TGCAGCGTTGGACCAGGGCTTAGTGCCGGGGAGCTGTTTTTT; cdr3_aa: CSVGPGLSAGELFF
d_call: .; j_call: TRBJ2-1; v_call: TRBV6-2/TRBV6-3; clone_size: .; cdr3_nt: TGTGCCAGCAGTCCTGGGACTGGGCTTTTAGGCAATGAGCAGTTCTTC; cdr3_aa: CASSPGTGLLGNEQFF
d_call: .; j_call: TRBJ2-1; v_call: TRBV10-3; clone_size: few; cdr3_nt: TGTGCCATCAGTGAGGACCGGGACTCCCTTTACAATGAGCAGTTCTTC; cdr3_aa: CAISEDRDSLYNEQFF
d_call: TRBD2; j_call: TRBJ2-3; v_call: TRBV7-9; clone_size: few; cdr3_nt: TGTGCCAGCAGCTCCCGGGAGGCCTTCACAGATACGCAGTATTTT; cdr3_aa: CASSSREAFTDTQYF
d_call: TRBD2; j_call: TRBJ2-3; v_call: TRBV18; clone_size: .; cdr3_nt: TGTGCCAGCTCACCCGGGACTAGCGGAGATACGCAGTATTTT; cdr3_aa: CASSPGTSGDTQYF
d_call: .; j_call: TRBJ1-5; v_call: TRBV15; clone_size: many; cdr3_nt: TGTGCCACCAGCAGCGACCCTGCGGCCACTACTCAGCCCCAGCATTTT; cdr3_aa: CATSSDPAATTQPQHF
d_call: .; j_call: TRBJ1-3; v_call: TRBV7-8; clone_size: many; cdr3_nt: TGTGCCAGCAGTGGAAACACCATATATTTT; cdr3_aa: CASSGNTIYF
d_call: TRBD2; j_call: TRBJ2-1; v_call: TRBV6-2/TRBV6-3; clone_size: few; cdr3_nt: TGTGCCAGCAGTTACTCGCCTAGCGGGTCCCACAATGAGCAGTTCTTC; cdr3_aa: CASSYSPSGSHNEQFF
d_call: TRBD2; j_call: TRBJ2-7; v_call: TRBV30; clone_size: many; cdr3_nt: TGTGCCTGGCCTCGGACTAGCGGGAGGTACGAGCAGTACTTC; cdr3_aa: CAWPRTSGRYEQYF
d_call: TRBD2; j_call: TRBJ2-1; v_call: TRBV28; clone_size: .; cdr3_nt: TGTGCCAGCAGTGCCCCCGGAGGGACTAGCGCCGATGAGCAGTTCTTC; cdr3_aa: CASSAPGGTSADEQFF
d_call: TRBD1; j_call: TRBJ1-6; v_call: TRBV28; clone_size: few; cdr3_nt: TGTGCCAGCAGGGTTGGACAGGCTGCACGTAATTCACCCCTCCACTTT; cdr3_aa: CASRVGQAARNSPLHF
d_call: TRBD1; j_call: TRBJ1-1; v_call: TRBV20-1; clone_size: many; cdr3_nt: TGCAGTGCTCCAGGGACAGTTGACACTGAAGCTTTCTTT; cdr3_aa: CSAPGTVDTEAFF
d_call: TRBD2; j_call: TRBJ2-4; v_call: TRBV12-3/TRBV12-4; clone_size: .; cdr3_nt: TGTGCCAGCAGCTCGGGACTAGCGGGAGTTAGCATTCAGTACTTC; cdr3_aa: CASSSGLAGVSIQYF
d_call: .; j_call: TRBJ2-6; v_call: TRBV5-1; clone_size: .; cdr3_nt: TGCGCCAGCAGCTTGACGGTCCCTGGGGCCAACGTCCTGACTTTC; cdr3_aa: CASSLTVPGANVLTF
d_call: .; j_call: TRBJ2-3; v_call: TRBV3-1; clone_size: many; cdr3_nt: TGTGCCAGCAGCCAAGCTAGCAGAATCACAGATACGCAGTATTTT; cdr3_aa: CASSQASRITDTQYF
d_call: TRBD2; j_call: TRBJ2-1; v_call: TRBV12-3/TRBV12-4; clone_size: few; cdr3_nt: TGTGCCAGCAGCCCAGCGGGAGCGGCCTACAATGAGCAGTTCTTC; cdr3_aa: CASSPAGAAYNEQFF
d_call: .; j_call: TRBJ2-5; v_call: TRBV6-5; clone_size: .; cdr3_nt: TGTGCCAGCAGTCCATACGGACCCGGTGGAGAGACCCAGTACTTC; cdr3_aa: CASSPYGPGGETQYF
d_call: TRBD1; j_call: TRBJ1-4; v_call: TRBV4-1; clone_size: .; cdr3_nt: TGCGCCAGCAGCCAGCCGGGACAGGGAAATGAAAAACTGTTTTTT; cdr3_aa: CASSQPGQGNEKLFF
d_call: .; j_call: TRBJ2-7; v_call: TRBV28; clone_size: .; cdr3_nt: TGTGCCAGCAGTTTCTCTCGGGTTCCCTACGAGCAGTACTTC; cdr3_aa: CASSFSRVPYEQYF